Below are 32 T cell receptor beta chains sequenced from a single sample in a study of blood T cell repertoires in COVID-19. The assay was immunoSEQ multiplex PCR, and TCRdb's table has in-frame clones only and misses some. The table lists approximately 150,000 clones, around 79% of them singletons, with under 10% in the top ten. The sequencing input was peripheral blood. These receptors all come from a man in his fifties or sixties with active or convalescent COVID-19.

This sequence joins TRBV9 and TRBJ2-3; 7 bases are shared with TRBD2. This CDR3 region has 16 residues. V was pared by 3 bases and J by 4 bases, with 11 bases of the junction left unmatched. CDR1 is SGDLS, CDR2 YYNGEE, per germline. The chain's CDR3 is CASSASSGGSADTQYF. CDR3 DNA: TGTGCCAGCAGCGCTTCATCGGGAGGCAGCGCAGATACGCAGTATTTT. Filled out from reference TRBV9 and TRBJ2-3, the complete variable domain reads DSGVTQTPKHLITATGQRVTLRCSPRSGDLSVYWYQQSLDQGLQFLIQYYNGEERAKGNILERFSAQQFPDLHSELNLSSLELGDSALYFCASSASSGGSADTQYFGPGTRLTVL.

This clone was detected a few times. The chain carries TRBV5-1 and TRBJ1-6; D may be TRBD1 (6 bases). The CDR3 length is 15 residues. The V gene lost 4 bases and the J gene lost 10 bases, with 18 bases spanning the gap. CDR1 is SGHRS, CDR2 YFSETQ, per germline. The CDR3 sequence: CASSLLTGEGSPLHF. CDR3 bases: TGCGCCAGCAGCCTCTTGACAGGAGAAGGGTCACCCCTCCACTTT. Looking up the rest from reference TRBV5-1 and TRBJ1-6 gives the full variable domain: KAGVTQTPRYLIKTRGQQVTLSCSPISGHRSVSWYQQTPGQGLQFLFEYFSETQRNKGNFPGRFSGRQFSNSRSEMNVSTLELGDSALYLCASSLLTGEGSPLHFGNGTRLTVT.

The genes are TRBV7-9 and TRBJ2-3; no reliable D call. Germline CDR1 and CDR2: SEHNR and FQNEAQ (reference sequence). V was clipped by 5 bases and J by 6 bases, with 15 bases between them. The CDR3 length is 14 residues. CDR3 sequence: CASSPTAVSDTQYF. The DNA for the CDR3 is TGTGCCAGCAGCCCAACGGCGGTGAGTGATACGCAGTATTTT.

This sequence joins TRBV20-1 and TRBJ2-1; D might be TRBD2 (5 bases). Trimming stripped 3 bases from V and 3 bases from J, with 12 bases between. From germline, CDR1 is DFQATT and CDR2 SNEGSKA (reference sequence). CDR3 length: 14 residues. The CDR3 DNA reads as TGCAGTGCTAGTCGTTCTAGCTTCTACAATGAGCAGTTCTTC. This sequence encodes CSASRSSFYNEQFF.

This clone came up once. The rearrangement joins TRBV19 to TRBJ1-1; 7 bases map to TRBD1. The CDR3 sequence is 15 residues long. Germline CDR1 and CDR2: LNHDA and SQIVND (reference sequence). With 6 bases clipped from V and 0 bases from J, the junction kept 7 bases outside the gene matches. The CDR3 sequence is CASRGDSTMNTEAFF. CDR3 in DNA: TGTGCCAGTAGGGGGGACAGCACTATGAACACTGAAGCTTTCTTT.

Remarks on this clone: The germline gene is not matched at one end of the junction; a read error may be the cause. The rearrangement joins TRBV12-5 to TRBJ2-7; possible D gene TRBD1, 5 bases. Germline assignment: CDR1 LGHNT and CDR2 FRNRAP. The CDR3 covers 12 residues. The CDR3, as DNA: TGTGCTAGTGGTTTGGTACTCTGGACAAAGACGTTC. Translation gives CASGLVLWTKTF.

The chain's CDR3 is CASSLYGQPTYEQYF. CDR3 sequence (DNA): TGTGCCAGCAGCTTGTACGGACAACCTACCTACGAGCAGTACTTC. The chain couples TRBV5-5 to TRBJ2-7; a possible D gene is TRBD1 (5 bases). There are 15 residues in the CDR3. Germline V gives CDR1 SGHKS, CDR2 YYEKEE (reference sequence). Trimming took 1 base from V and 2 from J, leaving 13 bases between them.

This clone was found once. The rearrangement uses TRBV15 and TRBJ2-2; the D is unclear. Trimming removed 5 bases from V and 2 bases from J, with 6 bases in between. Germline V lookup: CDR1 LNHNV, CDR2 YYDKDF (reference sequence). The CDR3 covers 13 residues. This CDR3 reads CATSPVNTGELFF. CDR3 DNA: TGTGCCACCAGCCCGGTTAACACCGGGGAGCTGTTTTTT. Supplemented by reference TRBV15 and TRBJ2-2, the full variable domain reads DAMVIQNPRYQVTQFGKPVTLSCSQTLNHNVMYWYQQKSSQAPKLLFHYYDKDFNNEADTPDNFQSRRPNTSFCFLDIRSPGLGDTAMYLCATSPVNTGELFFGEGSRLTVL.

The chain joins TRBV5-1 to TRBJ2-7; D is unclear. This CDR3 has 14 amino acids. Germline V gene lookup returns CDR1 SGHRS and CDR2 YFSETQ. V shed 6 bases and J shed 6 bases, with 19 bases lying between them. CDR3 nucleotides: TGCGCCAGCACCCACGGTGAGAGCCGTGGCGAGCAGTACTTC. This encodes CASTHGESRGEQYF.

The V gene is TRBV7-3, the J gene TRBJ2-2; D might be TRBD2 (5 bases). Trimming left V 5 bases short and J 6 bases short, with 16 bases between. Germline V gene data show CDR1 as SGHTA and CDR2 as FQGTGA. This CDR3 contains 15 residues. The CDR3 region is CASSLIDYGAGELFF. The CDR3 DNA is TGTGCCAGCAGCCTCATAGACTATGGGGCCGGGGAGCTGTTTTTT.

The chain joins TRBV28 to TRBJ1-2, with no clear D. V was trimmed by 2 bases and J by 1 base, leaving 8 bases between them. The CDR3 extends over 14 amino acids. Germline CDR1 and CDR2: MDHEN and SYDVKM. CDR3 protein: CASSLTGDNYGYTF. Written as DNA, the CDR3 is TGTGCCAGCAGTTTAACTGGAGATAACTATGGCTACACCTTC.

The chain combines TRBV27 with TRBJ2-3; the match to TRBD2 covers 9 bases. Losses at the gene ends were 3 bases for V and 4 bases for J; bases not matched to a gene: 5. Germline values: CDR1 MNHEY, CDR2 SMNVEV (reference sequence). The CDR3 contains 15 residues. CDR3 sequence (DNA): TGTGCCAGCAGTTTCGCGGGACTAGCAGCAGATACGCAGTATTTT. This encodes CASSFAGLAADTQYF.

The chain employs TRBV6-5 and TRBJ1-1; D gene unclear. The CDR3 sequence is 13 residues long. Germline CDR1 reads MNHEY; CDR2 reads SVGAGI. Trimming shortened V by 7 bases and J by 8 bases, and 17 bases separated the two germline ends. The CDR3 DNA reads as TGTGCCAGCAACCCCTCGGGCGGGCGAGAAGCTTTCTTT. Translation: CASNPSGGREAFF.

The rearrangement joins TRBV11-3 to TRBJ2-3; D is perhaps TRBD1 (5 bases). CDR1 and CDR2 (germline): SGHNT, YENEEA. V lost 5 bases to trimming and J lost 0 bases, with 9 bases between them. The CDR3 spans 14 residues. CDR3 coding DNA: TGTGCCAGCAGCCACAGGAGTAGCACAGATACGCAGTATTTT. Its protein product is CASSHRSSTDTQYF.

The V gene is TRBV4-1, the J gene TRBJ1-1; a weak D match, TRBD1 (6 bases). CDR1 and CDR2 from the germline V gene are MGHRA and YSYEKL. The CDR3 has 15 residues. V was clipped by 1 base and J by 0 bases, with 9 bases between them. The CDR3 sequence: CASSQAGTLNTEAFF. In DNA, the CDR3 is TGCGCCAGCAGCCAAGCCGGGACACTGAACACTGAAGCTTTCTTT.

V and J are TRBV4-1 and TRBJ1-3, with unresolved D. This CDR3 region has 15 residues. Germline-derived CDR1 and CDR2 are MGHRA and YSYEKL. The germline V and J ends were trimmed by 1 base and 0 bases, with 7 bases remaining between them. The CDR3 loop reads CASSQVGGSGNTIYF. DNA for the CDR3: TGCGCCAGCAGCCAAGTAGGCGGCTCTGGAAACACCATATATTTT.

The table lists this clone with a few counts. The chain is built from TRBV7-9 and TRBJ2-1, with a weak D call TRBD2 (5 bases). CDR3 length: 18 residues. Per the germline V gene, CDR1 is SEHNR and CDR2 is FQNEAQ (reference sequence). The ends were cut back, 8 bases at V and 3 bases at J, with 26 bases in the middle. For the CDR3, the DNA is TGTGCCAGCCCCAAACCCCCAGGCGGGCCGTCCCTCTACAATGAGCAGTTCTTC. This encodes CASPKPPGGPSLYNEQFF.

The CDR3 nucleotides are TGTGCCAGCAGCCCTACCCGACAGTCCTACGAGCAGTACTTC. This translates into CASSPTRQSYEQYF. V gene TRBV7-2 combines with J gene TRBJ2-7; perhaps TRBD1 as D (5 bases). V lost 5 bases and J lost 1, with 12 bases in between. CDR3 length: 14 amino acids. The V gene's germline CDR1 is SGHTA and CDR2 FQGNSA.

J is TRBJ2-2 and V is TRBV11-3; 8 bases are shared with TRBD1. CDR1 and CDR2 from the germline V gene are SGHNT and YENEEA. V shed 4 bases and J 6 bases; nucleotides not matched to a gene: 4. CDR3 size: 14 residues. The chain's CDR3 is CASSSRTGPGELFF. CDR3 DNA sequence: TGTGCCAGCAGCTCCCGGACAGGGCCCGGGGAGCTGTTTTTT.

The chain joins TRBV4-1 to TRBJ2-7, with 8 bases matching TRBD1. The CDR3 totals 14 residues. Germline V CDR1 and CDR2: MGHRA, YSYEKL. V dropped 4 bases and J dropped 3; count of bases not matched to a gene: 5. The CDR3, as DNA: TGCGCCAGCAGCCGAGGACAGGGAGGCTACGAGCAGTACTTC. Amino acids: CASSRGQGGYEQYF.

The chain combines TRBV7-9 with TRBJ1-4; 8 bases line up with TRBD1. The germline V gene encodes CDR1 SEHNR and CDR2 FQNEAQ (reference sequence). V lost 8 bases and J lost 6; bases outside the gene matches: 11. The CDR3 sequence is 15 residues long. The CDR3 loop reads CASLTFADRDEKLFF. DNA of the CDR3: TGTGCCAGCCTTACTTTCGCGGACAGGGATGAAAAACTGTTTTTT.

For the CDR3, the DNA is TGTGCCAGCGGGGGACTAGCTAACACCGGGGAGCTGTTTTTT. Its translation is CASGGLANTGELFF. The chain links TRBV7-6 to TRBJ2-2; 9 bases match TRBD2. This CDR3 contains 14 residues. The ends lost 8 bases at V and 2 bases at J; junction bases unmatched: 3. The V gene's germline CDR1 is SGHVS and CDR2 FNYEAQ.

The CDR3: CASSRTLATNEKLFF. The CDR3 coding sequence is TGTGCCAGCAGCCGGACTCTTGCAACTAATGAAAAACTGTTTTTT. The V gene is TRBV7-9, the J gene TRBJ1-4; D unclear. V was trimmed by 5 bases and J by 0 bases, leaving 10 bases between them. This CDR3 spans 15 amino acids. CDR1 SEHNR and CDR2 FQNEAQ come from the germline V gene (reference sequence).

This chain links TRBV27 with TRBJ2-3; no clear D. Germline lookup yields CDR1 MNHEY and CDR2 SMNVEV (reference sequence). V lost 8 bases and J 0 bases, leaving 12 bases between the germline ends. CDR3 size: 14 residues. The DNA of the CDR3 is TGTGCCAGCGGTCGGAGCGCTAGCACAGATACGCAGTATTTT. This sequence encodes CASGRSASTDTQYF.

This clone has just a few counts. The chain employs TRBV7-3 and TRBJ2-7, with 8 bases identical to TRBD2. Per the germline V gene, CDR1 is SGHTA and CDR2 is FQGTGA. The CDR3 runs 19 residues. Trimming removed 2 bases from V and 0 bases from J; junction bases left unmatched: 15. For the CDR3, the DNA is TGTGCCAGCAGCTTAGGCCCTAGTCGAGCGGGAGTTCCCTCCTACGAGCAGTACTTC. This sequence encodes CASSLGPSRAGVPSYEQYF.

The chain employs TRBV6-5 and TRBJ1-2; TRBD1 matches at 9 bases. The CDR3 sequence is 15 residues long. The V gene's germline CDR1 is MNHEY and CDR2 SVGAGI. Unmatched junction bases numbered 7, after V lost 4 bases and J lost 4 bases. The CDR3 coding sequence is TGTGCCAGCAGTTCATCCCCGGGACAGGGCTATGGCTACACCTTC. It specifies CASSSSPGQGYGYTF.

The chain joins TRBV5-1 to TRBJ2-1, with D possibly matching TRBD2 (5 bases). The germline V and J ends were trimmed by 4 bases and 2 bases, with 13 bases remaining between them. Germline V CDR1 and CDR2: SGHRS, YFSETQ. This CDR3 is 15 amino acids long. The CDR3 spells CASSNGNLAYNEQFF. The CDR3 DNA reads TGCGCCAGCAGCAACGGGAATTTGGCCTACAATGAGCAGTTCTTC.

The chain joins TRBV28 to TRBJ2-7, with 9 bases aligning to TRBD2. Germline CDR1 and CDR2: MDHEN and SYDVKM. CDR3 size: 17 residues. V lost 3 bases, J lost 3 bases, and 12 bases stayed unmatched. This chain's CDR3 is CASSFGRGVAGVYEQYF. The DNA of the CDR3 is TGTGCCAGCAGTTTTGGCAGGGGAGTAGCGGGAGTCTACGAGCAGTACTTC.

This clone has a handful of counts. The rearrangement uses TRBV6-5 and TRBJ2-1; D uncertain. CDR3 length: 13 amino acids. The germline gives CDR1 MNHEY, CDR2 SVGAGI. V was cut by 0 bases and J by 10 bases, with 10 bases left in between. In DNA, the CDR3 is TGTGCCAGCAGTTACTCTCCAGTTAACGAGCAGTTCTTC. This encodes CASSYSPVNEQFF.

The rearrangement joins TRBV5-6 to TRBJ2-7, with 8 bases identical to TRBD2. Germline CDR1 reads SGHDT; CDR2 reads YYEEEE. The CDR3 is 14 residues long. J gave up 0 bases and V 7 bases, and 6 bases lay outside the gene matches. The DNA for the CDR3 is TGTGCCAGCTCCCCAGCGGGGGACTCCTACGAGCAGTACTTC. The encoded protein is CASSPAGDSYEQYF.

The gene calls are TRBV7-9 and TRBJ2-2; D not certain. The germline V gene has CDR1 SEHNR and CDR2 FQNEAQ (reference sequence). This CDR3 has 14 amino acids. Trimming pared 5 bases from V and 3 bases from J, leaving 10 bases between. CDR3 amino acids: CASSATGYTGELFF. Written as DNA, the CDR3 is TGTGCCAGCAGCGCGACTGGTTACACCGGGGAGCTGTTTTTT.

The chain couples TRBV7-9 to TRBJ2-1; TRBD1 agrees at 7 bases. The CDR3 has 15 amino acids. CDR1 and CDR2 (germline): SEHNR, FQNEAQ (reference sequence). After removal of 2 bases from V and 9 bases from J, the junction contained 10 bases not matched to a gene. CDR3 sequence: CASSLTVYQGVEQFF. The DNA of the CDR3 is TGTGCCAGCAGCTTAACAGTCTACCAGGGGGTTGAGCAGTTCTTC.